Below, 17 T cell receptor beta chains from the same sample are listed, as sequenced in a study of PD-L1 blockade in urothelial cancer. Sequenced by immunoSEQ multiplex PCR; TCRdb stores in-frame clones only, minus some. The table records about 45,000 clones, about 89% of them present only once. The time point: peripheral blood 6 weeks after treatment start. Sequencing used PBMCs, obtained around atezolizumab (anti-PD-L1) treatment. These receptors all come from a man between 65 and 79 years old with urothelial cancer.

This chain links TRBV5-1 with TRBJ2-3; 8 positions match TRBD2. This CDR3 has 16 amino acids. V trimming: 0 bases; J trimming: 2 bases; junction bases outside the gene matches: 5. From germline, CDR1 is SGHRS and CDR2 YFSETQ. The CDR3 protein is CASSLGLAINTDTQYF. CDR3 bases: TGCGCCAGCAGCTTGGGACTAGCGATTAACACAGATACGCAGTATTTT.

The chain joins TRBV5-6 to TRBJ2-7; 8 bases agree with TRBD1. The CDR3 spans 17 residues. Germline lookup yields CDR1 SGHDT and CDR2 YYEEEE. J was trimmed by 0 bases and V by 2 bases; bases with no gene match: 10. CDR3 amino acids: CASSFPGQGPYSYEQYF. The CDR3 DNA sequence: TGTGCCAGCAGCTTTCCTGGACAGGGCCCCTACTCCTACGAGCAGTACTTC. Combining the CDR3 with reference TRBV5-6 and TRBJ2-7 gives the whole variable domain DAGVTQSPTHLIKTRGQQVTLRCSPKSGHDTVSWYQQALGQGPQFIFQYYEEEERQRGNFPDRFSGHQFPNYSSELNVNALLLGDSALYLCASSFPGQGPYSYEQYFGPGTRLTVT.

This clone was counted a few times. J is TRBJ1-1 and V is TRBV29-1, with D perhaps matching TRBD1 (6 bases). This CDR3 comprises 13 residues. Germline values: CDR1 SQVTM, CDR2 ANQGSEA. Deletions cut 3 bases from V and 5 bases from J, with 13 bases between. The CDR3 coding sequence is TGCAGCGTTGACTACAGGGCGAAGACTGAAGCTTTCTTT. This codes for CSVDYRAKTEAFF.

The chain couples TRBV11-2 to TRBJ2-6; 8 bases are shared with TRBD1. This CDR3 has 17 residues. The germline V gene has CDR1 SGHAT and CDR2 FQNNGV. The J segment lost 1 base and the V segment lost 3 bases, leaving 5 bases of the junction unmatched. The CDR3 reads CASSFRTGTSGANVLTF. For the CDR3, the DNA is TGTGCCAGCAGCTTCCGGACAGGGACTTCTGGGGCCAACGTCCTGACTTTC.

Worth noting for this clone: The junction shows a germline mismatch at one end, possibly a read error. The chain has TRBV28 and TRBJ2-7, with TRBD1 as a possible D gene (6 bases). CDR3 length: 14 amino acids. From germline, CDR1 is MDHEN and CDR2 SYDVKM. CDR3 nucleotide sequence: TGTGCCAGCACTTTACGGACAGCCCCCTACGAGCAGTACTTC. Protein sequence: CASTLRTAPYEQYF.

This chain's CDR3 is CAAQGAYEQYF. The CDR3 coding sequence is TGTGCCGCACAGGGAGCCTACGAGCAGTACTTC. V usage is TRBV28 and J usage is TRBJ2-7, with D tentatively TRBD1 (6 bases). Trimming stripped 11 bases from V and 2 bases from J, with 10 bases between. The germline V gene encodes CDR1 MDHEN and CDR2 SYDVKM. The length of the CDR3 is 11 residues.

This clone was observed a single time. The rearrangement joins TRBV9 to TRBJ2-1, with D possibly TRBD1 on 6 matching bases. Per the germline V gene, CDR1 is SGDLS and CDR2 is YYNGEE. V lost 4 bases and J lost 5, with 25 bases in between. The CDR3 extends over 18 amino acids. The CDR3 reads CASSPRIQGQGSNNEQFF. As DNA, the CDR3 is TGTGCCAGCAGCCCACGTATCCAGGGGCAGGGTAGTAACAATGAGCAGTTCTTC.

J is TRBJ2-7 and V is TRBV5-1; D perhaps matches TRBD2 (5 bases). This CDR3 region has 15 residues. V gave up 0 bases and J gave up 2 bases, with 12 bases separating them. Germline CDR1 and CDR2: SGHRS and YFSETQ. The CDR3 spells CASSLGTGFAYEQYF. CDR3 nucleotides: TGCGCCAGCAGCTTGGGGACGGGGTTTGCCTACGAGCAGTACTTC.

The V gene is TRBV28, the J gene TRBJ1-6; D is ambiguous. CDR1 and CDR2 from the germline V gene are MDHEN and SYDVKM. Trimming removed 4 bases from V and 14 bases from J, with 12 bases in between. The CDR3 has 12 amino acids. Here the CDR3 DNA reads TGTGCCAGCAGTTCCACCCCGGTGGCCCTCCACTTT. It translates to CASSSTPVALHF.

The count of this clone is one. The chain combines TRBV29-1 with TRBJ2-1; a weak D match, TRBD1 (5 bases). The V gene lost 6 bases and the J gene lost 1 base, with 13 bases spanning the gap. The CDR3 spans 14 residues. The V gene's germline CDR1 is SQVTM and CDR2 ANQGSEA. The CDR3 DNA is TGCAGCGTGGACCCCAGGGAATCCTACAATGAGCAGTTCTTC. Encoded protein: CSVDPRESYNEQFF.

The V and J genes are TRBV11-2 and TRBJ2-7; 8 nucleotides agree with TRBD2. The CDR3 loop spans 17 amino acids. Germline V gives CDR1 SGHAT, CDR2 FQNNGV. Germline trimming cut 3 bases from V and 2 bases from J; bases unmatched to any gene: 12. CDR3 protein: CASSLSLSGILTYEQYF. CDR3 bases: TGTGCCAGCAGCTTGTCACTTAGCGGGATCCTTACCTACGAGCAGTACTTC.

Comments on this clone: Other DNA sequences in this specimen translate into the identical CDR3. The chain links TRBV7-9 to TRBJ1-2, with a tentative D call TRBD1 (6 bases). The CDR3 has 13 residues. The germline CDR1 and CDR2 sequences are SEHNR and FQNEAQ (reference sequence). The germline V and J ends were trimmed by 1 base and 8 bases, with 11 bases remaining between them. CDR3 DNA sequence: TGTGCCAGCAGCTTAGAAGGGGGTGGCGGCTACACCTTC. Its translation: CASSLEGGGGYTF. The whole variable domain, filled in from reference TRBV7-9 and TRBJ1-2, reads DTGVSQNPRHKITKRGQNVTFRCDPISEHNRLYWYRQTLGQGPEFLTYFQNEAQLEKSRLLSDRFSAERPKGSFSTLEIQRTEQGDSAMYLCASSLEGGGGYTFGSGTRLTVV.

This clone was found once. The CDR3 sequence is CASSSQGPGELFF. The CDR3 DNA reads TGTGCCAGCAGCTCCCAGGGCCCCGGGGAGCTGTTTTTT. The chain links TRBV7-9 to TRBJ2-2; D is possibly TRBD1 (5 bases). The CDR3 has 13 residues. Germline lookup yields CDR1 SEHNR and CDR2 FQNEAQ (reference sequence). Trimming pared 4 bases from V and 6 bases from J, leaving 9 bases between. The full variable domain, completed using reference TRBV7-9 and TRBJ2-2, is DTGVSQNPRHKITKRGQNVTFRCDPISEHNRLYWYRQTLGQGPEFLTYFQNEAQLEKSRLLSDRFSAERPKGSFSTLEIQRTEQGDSAMYLCASSSQGPGELFFGEGSRLTVL.

The rearrangement links TRBV5-1 to TRBJ2-5; 9 bases map to TRBD1. The CDR3 loop spans 15 amino acids. V was clipped by 3 bases and J by 2 bases; unmatched bases: 5. Germline CDR1 is SGHRS and CDR2 is YFSETQ. The CDR3 loop reads CASSSSGQGQETQYF. The CDR3 DNA sequence: TGCGCCAGCAGCTCGTCAGGACAGGGGCAAGAGACCCAGTACTTC.

The V call is TRBV7-7, the J call TRBJ2-3, with a weak D call TRBD2 (5 bases). V lost 1 base and J 2 bases, leaving 10 bases between the germline ends. This CDR3 spans 15 amino acids. Germline V lookup: CDR1 SSHAT, CDR2 FNYEAQ (reference sequence). The CDR3 nucleotides are TGTGCCAGCAGCTTAGGGACTTCCAACACAGATACGCAGTATTTT. Its translation: CASSLGTSNTDTQYF. The full variable domain, in which reference TRBV7-7 and TRBJ2-3 provide the parts outside the CDR3, is GAGVSQSPRYKVTKRGQDVTLRCDPISSHATLYWYQQALGQGPEFLTYFNYEAQPDKSGLPSDRFSAERPEGSISTLTIQRTEQRDSAMYRCASSLGTSNTDTQYFGPGTRLTVL.

J is TRBJ2-3 and V is TRBV19; TRBD1 matches at 8 bases. Germline lookup yields CDR1 LNHDA and CDR2 SQIVND (reference sequence). The trim removed 6 bases at V and 4 bases at J, leaving 6 bases unmatched. CDR3 length equals 14 residues. The CDR3 DNA sequence: TGTGCCAGTAGAAACAGGGGGGCTGCAGATACGCAGTATTTT. It translates to CASRNRGAADTQYF.

The chain couples TRBV6-5 to TRBJ2-2; 11 positions match TRBD2. CDR1 MNHEY and CDR2 SVGAGI come from the germline V gene. The V segment lost 2 bases and the J segment 6 bases; nucleotides outside the gene matches: 5. This CDR3 contains 16 residues. The CDR3 region has the DNA TGTGCCAGCAGTTACGGGGTAGCGGGAGGGCCCGGGGAGCTGTTTTTT. Translation: CASSYGVAGGPGELFF.